These 27 T cell receptor beta chains originate from one sample sequenced in a study of cytomegalovirus exposure and HLA in healthy donors. Vbeta (60) and Jbeta (13) primers were used in the PCR. TCRdb's copy holds only in-frame clones and misses some; the assay was immunoSEQ multiplex PCR. The sample records 70,000 to 80,000 clones, nearly 80% being singletons. Input material: PBMCs. Every receptor here comes from a woman between 40 and 55 years old in good health and CMV-seropositive.

The rearrangement links TRBV19 to TRBJ1-3; unclear D gene. Trimming removed 3 bases from V and 0 bases from J, with 9 bases in between. This CDR3 is built from 15 residues. The V gene's germline CDR1 is LNHDA and CDR2 SQIVND (reference sequence). CDR3 in DNA: TGTGCCAGTAGTATCGACCGACACTCTGGAAACACCATATATTTT. The encoded protein is CASSIDRHSGNTIYF.

The chain has TRBV28 and TRBJ1-2; D might be TRBD1 (6 bases). CDR3 size: 16 residues. Germline assignment: CDR1 MDHEN and CDR2 SYDVKM. Trimming left V 2 bases short and J 6 bases short, with 19 bases between. The CDR3 loop is CASSLVSGAQTHGYTF. CDR3 DNA sequence: TGTGCCAGCAGTTTAGTTTCAGGGGCCCAAACACATGGCTACACCTTC.

This clone was observed a few times. This chain links TRBV19 with TRBJ2-5; possibly TRBD2 for D (5 bases). The CDR3 covers 18 residues. Trimming removed 9 bases at V and 0 bases at J, with 26 bases between. Germline V gene data show CDR1 as LNHDA and CDR2 as SQIVND (reference sequence). CDR3 nucleotides: TGTGCCAGGGCCACGAGAGGGTCAGATAGGGTGTACCAAGAGACCCAGTACTTC. This codes for CARATRGSDRVYQETQYF. Based on the CDR3 plus reference TRBV19 and TRBJ2-5, the full variable domain is DGGITQSPKYLFRKEGQNVTLSCEQNLNHDAMYWYRQDPGQGLRLIYYSQIVNDFQKGDIAEGYSVSREKKESFPLTVTSAQKNPTAFYLCARATRGSDRVYQETQYFGPGTRLLVL.

This clone came up once. This sequence joins TRBV28 and TRBJ1-1; 7 bases are shared with TRBD1. J gave up 4 bases and V 10 bases, and 15 bases lay outside the gene matches. This CDR3 is 15 amino acids long. Per the germline V gene, CDR1 is MDHEN and CDR2 is SYDVKM. In DNA, the CDR3 is TGTGCCACCTCCCAGCCTCCGGCAGGGGGCACTGAAGCTTTCTTT. It codes for CATSQPPAGGTEAFF. Full variable domain (outside the CDR3, taken from reference TRBV28 and TRBJ1-1): DVKVTQSSRYLVKRTGEKVFLECVQDMDHENMFWYRQDPGLGLRLIYFSYDVKMKEKGDIPEGYSVSREKKERFSLILESASTNQTSMYLCATSQPPAGGTEAFFGQGTRLTVV.

The rearrangement links TRBV6-5 to TRBJ1-2; D uncertain. CDR1 is MNHEY and CDR2 is SVGAGI in the germline V gene. There are 13 residues in the CDR3. V lost 0 bases and J 8 bases, leaving 10 bases between the germline ends. CDR3 DNA: TGTGCCAGCAGTTACTCTCCCGGGGTCGGCTACACCTTC. As protein: CASSYSPGVGYTF.

This chain connects TRBV5-1 to TRBJ1-5; D is undetermined. Between the trimmed V and J ends, which lost 0 bases and 4 bases, there was a span of 11 bases. The CDR3 consists of 15 residues. Looked up from germline, CDR1 is SGHRS and CDR2 is YFSETQ. The CDR3 loop reads CASSLAPGANQPQHF. CDR3 nucleotide sequence: TGCGCCAGCAGCTTGGCTCCAGGCGCTAATCAGCCCCAGCATTTT.

The CDR3 is CASSRLRGETQYF. The CDR3 DNA follows: TGTGCCAGCAGCCGCCTCAGGGGAGAGACCCAGTACTTC. The chain combines TRBV6-6 with TRBJ2-5, with D possibly TRBD1 on 6 matching bases. Trimming pared 6 bases from V and 4 bases from J, leaving 12 bases between. The CDR3 has 13 amino acids. Germline-derived CDR1 and CDR2 are MNHNY and SVGAGI (reference sequence).

The J gene is TRBJ1-5, the V gene TRBV7-8; 9 positions match TRBD1. J lost 6 bases, V lost 5 bases, and 5 bases had no gene match. The length of the CDR3 is 14 residues. Germline-derived CDR1 and CDR2 are SGHVS and FQNEAQ. This CDR3 reads CASSRDRGVQPQHF. In DNA, the CDR3 is TGTGCCAGCAGCCGAGACAGGGGGGTTCAGCCCCAGCATTTT.

The chain links TRBV30 to TRBJ2-2, with a tentative D call TRBD1 (7 bases). The germline CDR1 and CDR2 sequences are GTSNPN and SVGIG (reference sequence). The CDR3 is 15 amino acids. The V gene lost 2 bases and the J gene lost 5 bases, with 15 bases spanning the gap. Written as DNA, the CDR3 is TGTGCCTGGAGTAAAGGGCAGGGGGGAACCGGGGAGCTGTTTTTT. Translation gives CAWSKGQGGTGELFF.

V usage is TRBV9 and J usage is TRBJ2-3; D gene uncertain. Per the germline V gene, CDR1 is SGDLS and CDR2 is YYNGEE. The ends were cut back, 2 bases at V and 0 bases at J, with 4 bases in the middle. This CDR3 spans 13 amino acids. CDR3 region: CASSVGSTDTQYF. The CDR3 DNA is TGTGCCAGCAGCGTCGGGAGCACAGATACGCAGTATTTT.

This sequence joins TRBV28 and TRBJ2-5, with 9 nucleotides matching TRBD1. The germline CDR1 and CDR2 sequences are MDHEN and SYDVKM. Trimming removed 5 bases from V and 5 bases from J; junction bases left unmatched: 9. The CDR3 contains 15 residues. CDR3 protein: CASSPWDREWETQYF. Here the CDR3 DNA reads TGTGCCAGCAGTCCATGGGACAGGGAGTGGGAGACCCAGTACTTC.

J is TRBJ1-2 and V is TRBV18; TRBD1 might be the D (5 bases). Germline V lookup: CDR1 KGHSH, CDR2 LQKENI. CDR3 length: 13 residues. Trimming shortened V by 0 bases and J by 8 bases, and 10 bases separated the two germline ends. CDR3 nucleotides: TGTGCCAGCTCACCACCGGCAGGGTACGGCTACACCTTC. Amino acid sequence: CASSPPAGYGYTF.

The chain joins TRBV11-3 to TRBJ2-7; 8 nucleotides match TRBD1. The junction had 4 bases not matched to a gene; V was cut back by 5 bases and J by 1 base. The germline V gene encodes CDR1 SGHNT and CDR2 YENEEA. The CDR3 loop spans 14 amino acids. The CDR3: CASSHTGGSYEQYF. For the CDR3, the DNA is TGTGCCAGCAGCCACACAGGGGGTTCCTACGAGCAGTACTTC.

The CDR3 DNA follows: TGTGCCAGCAAGTTCGGGGGTTATACCTACAATGAGCAGTTCTTC. This sequence encodes CASKFGGYTYNEQFF. The genes are TRBV7-2 and TRBJ2-1; a weak D match, TRBD2 (6 bases). This CDR3 is built from 15 residues. With 7 bases removed from V and 2 bases from J, the gap between germline ends came to 15 bases. CDR1 is SGHTA and CDR2 is FQGNSA in the germline V gene.

The CDR3 loop is CASSLITDSPLHF. The CDR3 DNA reads TGTGCCAGCAGCTTAATTACGGATTCACCCCTCCACTTT. The chain carries TRBV7-8 and TRBJ1-6; D is undetermined. Deletions cut 2 bases from V and 8 bases from J, with 7 bases between. CDR1 and CDR2 (germline): SGHVS, FQNEAQ. The CDR3 sequence is 13 residues long.

V is TRBV7-2 and J is TRBJ1-2; D is possibly TRBD1 (6 bases). The V end lost 5 bases, the J end lost 5 bases, and 15 bases lay between the germline ends. The CDR3 is 14 amino acids. Germline V gene lookup returns CDR1 SGHTA and CDR2 FQGNSA. CDR3 region: CASSPGTRVYGYTF. In DNA, the CDR3 is TGTGCCAGCAGCCCTGGGACAAGAGTGTATGGCTACACCTTC.

The chain combines TRBV7-2 with TRBJ2-7, with D possibly matching TRBD2 (6 bases). V was trimmed by 7 bases and J by 0 bases, leaving 13 bases between them. Germline CDR1 and CDR2: SGHTA and FQGNSA. This CDR3 has 14 residues. In DNA form, the CDR3 reads TGTGCCAGCACCGGAGCGGGCAGCTCCTACGAGCAGTACTTC. It encodes CASTGAGSSYEQYF. Combining the CDR3 with reference TRBV7-2 and TRBJ2-7 gives the whole variable domain GAGVSQSPSNKVTEKGKDVELRCDPISGHTALYWYRQSLGQGLEFLIYFQGNSAPDKSGLPSDRFSAERTGGSVSTLTIQRTQQEDSAVYLCASTGAGSSYEQYFGPGTRLTVT.

The chain recombines TRBV30 with TRBJ1-3; 7 bases match TRBD1. Germline V CDR1 and CDR2: GTSNPN, SVGIG (reference sequence). The CDR3 runs to 14 residues. V dropped 3 bases and J dropped 2; count of bases not matched to a gene: 4. The CDR3 is CAWSRGTAGNTIYF. The CDR3 DNA sequence: TGTGCCTGGAGCCGTGGGACAGCTGGAAACACCATATATTTT.

This chain joins TRBV7-8 and TRBJ1-6, with 7 positions matching TRBD1. Germline CDR1 reads SGHVS; CDR2 reads FQNEAQ. V shed 7 bases, J shed 10 bases, and the junction held 10 bases outside the gene matches. CDR3 length equals 14 residues. The CDR3 DNA reads TGTGCCAGCACCCTCCGACAGGGTCAATCACCCCTCCACTTT. Amino acids: CASTLRQGQSPLHF.

The chain is built from TRBV4-2 and TRBJ2-7, with 8 bases identical to TRBD1. Germline CDR1 reads LGHNA; CDR2 reads YNFKEQ. This CDR3 spans 13 amino acids. V lost 5 bases and J lost 1; bases outside the gene matches: 1. The CDR3 reads CASSWDRSYEQYF. CDR3 in DNA: TGTGCCAGCAGCTGGGACAGGTCCTACGAGCAGTACTTC.

Only a few counts were recorded for this clone. J is TRBJ1-2 and V is TRBV7-9; possible D gene TRBD1, 5 bases. Germline V gene lookup returns CDR1 SEHNR and CDR2 FQNEAQ (reference sequence). This CDR3 is built from 17 residues. Trimming stripped 5 bases from V and 8 bases from J, with 27 bases between. The CDR3, as DNA: TGTGCCAGCAGCGCCCTAAGGGGCATGGGGCCCGGGAGCGGCTACACCTTC. This gives the protein CASSALRGMGPGSGYTF.

Concerning this clone: Different DNA sequences within this sample yield the same CDR3. The chain carries TRBV5-6 and TRBJ2-7; 7 bases are a match to TRBD1. The junction had 4 bases not matched to a gene; V was cut back by 3 bases and J by 4 bases. Looked up from germline, CDR1 is SGHDT and CDR2 is YYEEEE. The CDR3 contains 13 residues. The chain's CDR3 is CASSSTGRYEQYF. The CDR3 nucleotides are TGTGCCAGCAGCTCGACAGGGCGGTACGAGCAGTACTTC.

This rearrangement joins TRBV7-9 to TRBJ1-1, with 7 bases aligning to TRBD1. V dropped 3 bases and J dropped 1; count of bases not matched to a gene: 5. CDR3 length equals 15 residues. Per germline, CDR1 SEHNR and CDR2 FQNEAQ (reference sequence). CDR3: CASSFRDSENTEAFF. The CDR3, as DNA: TGTGCCAGCAGCTTCCGGGACAGTGAGAACACTGAAGCTTTCTTT.

This clone was seen more than once but under ten times. This chain connects TRBV29-1 to TRBJ2-2; D gene ambiguous. Trimming left V 3 bases short and J 3 bases short, with 8 bases between. Germline values: CDR1 SQVTM, CDR2 ANQGSEA. The CDR3 consists of 13 residues. The DNA of the CDR3 is TGCAGCGTTGACAAGAGCTACACCGGGGAGCTGTTTTTT. It encodes CSVDKSYTGELFF.

This chain joins TRBV28 and TRBJ2-3; TRBD1 aligns across 9 bases. Germline V gene lookup returns CDR1 MDHEN and CDR2 SYDVKM. Germline trimming cut 5 bases from V and 3 bases from J; bases unmatched to any gene: 9. The CDR3 runs to 16 residues. The CDR3 sequence is CASSPGQGRWTDTQYF. DNA for the CDR3: TGTGCCAGCAGTCCTGGACAGGGGAGGTGGACAGATACGCAGTATTTT.

This sequence joins TRBV6-1 and TRBJ1-5; D is undetermined. This CDR3 spans 14 amino acids. V lost 2 bases and J lost 10, with 15 bases in between. CDR1 is MNHNS and CDR2 is SASEGT in the germline V gene. The DNA for the CDR3 is TGTGCCAGCAGTGAATCGACCGCGGGAAAACCCCAGCATTTT. Its protein is CASSESTAGKPQHF.

The V and J genes are TRBV28 and TRBJ2-5; possible D gene TRBD1, 6 bases. The CDR3 is made up of 12 amino acids. V was cut by 7 bases and J by 7 bases, with 13 bases left in between. In germline, CDR1 is MDHEN, CDR2 SYDVKM. CDR3 nucleotides: TGTGCCAGCACAGGGGACACTCCGACCCAGTACTTC. It codes for CASTGDTPTQYF.